A single sample gave rise to the 21 T cell receptor beta chains below, sequenced in a study of T cell responses to AZD1222 COVID-19 vaccine. Sequencing was performed with immunoSEQ multiplex PCR; in TCRdb, only in-frame clones are kept and a portion is missing. The data show some 190,000 clones, approximately 91% seen once. This specimen consisted of peripheral blood, obtained 28 days after the second AZD1222 dose. The receptors shown here come from an adult who received the AZD1222 COVID-19 vaccine.

The J gene is TRBJ2-2, the V gene TRBV5-8; TRBD1 matches at 7 bases. The CDR3 is made up of 15 amino acids. Germline CDR1 and CDR2: SGHTS and YDEGEE. With V trimmed by 0 bases and J by 3 bases, 2 bases remained unmatched. DNA for the CDR3: TGTGCCAGCAGCTTGGAGGGACAGCACACCGGGGAGCTGTTTTTT. Translated, it gives CASSLEGQHTGELFF.

The V gene is TRBV6-6, the J gene TRBJ1-1; possible D gene TRBD1, 5 bases. The germline V and J ends were trimmed by 4 bases and 4 bases, with 10 bases remaining between them. CDR3 length: 13 residues. The germline V gene encodes CDR1 MNHNY and CDR2 SVGAGI (reference sequence). The CDR3 region is CASSSGGTTEAFF. The CDR3 bases are TGTGCCAGCAGTTCCGGGGGGACCACTGAAGCTTTCTTT.

This chain uses TRBV3-1 (or the pseudogene TRBV3-2) with TRBJ2-1, with 11 positions matching TRBD2. V was clipped by 2 bases and J by 0 bases; unmatched bases: 6. The V gene's germline CDR1 is LGHDT and CDR2 YNNKEL (reference sequence). The CDR3 runs to 18 residues. CDR3 sequence (DNA): TGTGCCAGCAGCCAAACCCCCACTAGCGGGAGCTCCTACAATGAGCAGTTCTTC. Amino acid sequence: CASSQTPTSGSSYNEQFF.

The J gene is TRBJ2-2, the V gene TRBV7-2; no clear D gene. CDR1 is SGHTA, CDR2 FQGNSA, per germline. The CDR3 consists of 14 residues. Trimming removed 5 bases from V and 1 base from J, with 8 bases in between. CDR3 coding DNA: TGTGCCAGCAGCCAGGCATGGAACACCGGGGAGCTGTTTTTT. This sequence encodes CASSQAWNTGELFF.

This clone was seen a single time. V is TRBV27 and J is TRBJ2-1, with TRBD2 matching over 7 bases. V shed 10 bases, J shed 8 bases, and the junction held 11 bases outside the gene matches. Per the germline V gene, CDR1 is MNHEY and CDR2 is SMNVEV (reference sequence). The CDR3 has 13 residues. CDR3 residues: CATSPEGRDEQFF. As DNA, the CDR3 is TGTGCCACCAGCCCCGAGGGGAGGGATGAGCAGTTCTTC.

This clone was seen just once. The sample carries other DNA sequences with the same CDR3. The chain is built from TRBV5-1 and TRBJ1-1; perhaps TRBD1 as D (5 bases). From germline, CDR1 is SGHRS and CDR2 YFSETQ. The CDR3 sequence is 14 residues long. Trimming shortened V by 2 bases and J by 1 base, and 9 bases separated the two germline ends. The chain's CDR3 is CASSLGTANTEAFF. CDR3 bases: TGCGCCAGCAGCTTAGGGACCGCGAACACTGAAGCTTTCTTT.

The CDR3 loop reads CASSMSRAEKLFF. The CDR3 DNA follows: TGTGCCAGTAGTATGTCAAGGGCTGAAAAACTGTTTTTT. The chain employs TRBV19 and TRBJ1-4, with D hard to call. The length of the CDR3 is 13 residues. Trimming stripped 3 bases from V and 7 bases from J, with 9 bases between. Germline values: CDR1 LNHDA, CDR2 SQIVND (reference sequence).

V usage is TRBV7-9 and J usage is TRBJ1-1; no clear D. Germline V gene data show CDR1 as SEHNR and CDR2 as FQNEAQ (reference sequence). The CDR3 is 14 residues long. The ends were cut back, 0 bases at V and 5 bases at J, with 10 bases in the middle. CDR3 loop: CASSLAQPGTEAFF. CDR3 bases: TGTGCCAGCAGCTTAGCTCAGCCGGGTACTGAAGCTTTCTTT.

This clone appeared once. The chain employs TRBV5-1 and TRBJ1-1; 10 nucleotides agree with TRBD1. Germline assignment: CDR1 SGHRS and CDR2 YFSETQ. V was clipped by 3 bases and J by 0 bases; unmatched bases: 5. This CDR3 has 16 amino acids. The CDR3 is CASSWGQGRVNTEAFF. The CDR3 DNA reads TGCGCCAGCAGCTGGGGACAGGGGAGGGTGAACACTGAAGCTTTCTTT.

The count of this clone is one. CDR3 in amino acids: CASSPSLPTYEQYF. Written as DNA, the CDR3 is TGTGCCAGCAGCCCCTCGCTGCCGACCTACGAGCAGTACTTC. V usage is TRBV28 and J usage is TRBJ2-7, with D uncertain. CDR1 is MDHEN, CDR2 SYDVKM, per germline. Trimming shortened V by 6 bases and J by 2 bases, and 14 bases separated the two germline ends. The CDR3 runs to 14 residues.

The chain links TRBV7-3 to TRBJ2-1; possibly TRBD1 or TRBD2 for D (5 bases each). This CDR3 has 16 residues. V lost 6 bases and J lost 2, with 17 bases in between. The germline CDR1 and CDR2 sequences are SGHTA and FQGTGA. The chain's CDR3 is CASSFAPGPPYNEQFF. In DNA, the CDR3 is TGTGCCAGCAGTTTTGCACCGGGACCACCCTACAATGAGCAGTTCTTC. Looking up the rest from reference TRBV7-3 and TRBJ2-1 gives the full variable domain: GAGVSQTPSNKVTEKGKYVELRCDPISGHTALYWYRQSLGQGPEFLIYFQGTGAADDSGLPNDRFFAVRPEGSVSTLKIQRTERGDSAVYLCASSFAPGPPYNEQFFGPGTRLTVL.

The chain joins TRBV11-2 to TRBJ1-3; perhaps TRBD1 as D (5 bases). The CDR3 runs 15 residues. Trimming left V 4 bases short and J 0 bases short, with 10 bases between. Germline loops: CDR1 SGHAT, CDR2 FQNNGV. In nucleotides, the CDR3 is TGTGCCAGCAGCTCTCGACAGAGCTCTGGAAACACCATATATTTT. It yields the protein CASSSRQSSGNTIYF.

V is TRBV19 and J is TRBJ2-7; D gene ambiguous. Per germline, CDR1 LNHDA and CDR2 SQIVND (reference sequence). Trimming took off 6 bases at V and 3 bases at J, with 6 bases between the two ends. The CDR3 loop spans 11 amino acids. CDR3: CASRGYYEQYF. CDR3 coding DNA: TGTGCCAGTAGGGGATACTACGAGCAGTACTTC.

The sample holds one count of this clone. The chain has TRBV7-3 and TRBJ2-2; 8 bases are shared with TRBD2. Germline values: CDR1 SGHTA, CDR2 FQGTGA. The CDR3 extends over 18 amino acids. Trimming removed 5 bases from V and 2 bases from J; junction bases left unmatched: 13. The CDR3 sequence: CASSPKGGSGTNTGELFF. The CDR3, as DNA: TGTGCCAGCAGCCCGAAAGGCGGTAGCGGGACTAACACCGGGGAGCTGTTTTTT. Based on the CDR3 plus reference TRBV7-3 and TRBJ2-2, the full variable domain is GAGVSQTPSNKVTEKGKYVELRCDPISGHTALYWYRQSLGQGPEFLIYFQGTGAADDSGLPNDRFFAVRPEGSVSTLKIQRTERGDSAVYLCASSPKGGSGTNTGELFFGEGSRLTVL.

The chain is built from TRBV6-4 and TRBJ1-3, with 8 bases lining up with TRBD1. The CDR3 has 14 amino acids. The V gene end was trimmed by 6 bases and the J gene end by 8 bases; junction bases not matched to a gene: 9. CDR1 MRHNA and CDR2 SNTAGT come from the germline V gene. The CDR3 nucleotides are TGTGCCAGCAGCGAGGACAGGGTACGGGACACCATATATTTT. Its protein is CASSEDRVRDTIYF.

The gene calls are TRBV3-1 (or the pseudogene TRBV3-2) and TRBJ2-2; a weak D match, TRBD1 (5 bases). This CDR3 is built from 15 residues. Trimming shortened V by 4 bases and J by 0 bases, and 9 bases separated the two germline ends. Looked up from germline, CDR1 is LGHDT and CDR2 is YNNKEL (reference sequence). CDR3 sequence reads: CASSPEQANTGELFF. The CDR3 DNA is TGTGCCAGCAGCCCAGAACAGGCGAACACCGGGGAGCTGTTTTTT.

The chain couples TRBV29-1 to TRBJ1-2; a weak D match, TRBD1 (6 bases). Germline V CDR1 and CDR2: SQVTM, ANQGSEA. The V end lost 3 bases, the J end lost 11 bases, and 16 bases lay between the germline ends. CDR3 size: 12 residues. CDR3 loop: CSVDVQGRGYTF. The CDR3 nucleotides are TGCAGCGTTGATGTTCAGGGGAGGGGTTACACCTTC.

V is TRBV11-2 and J is TRBJ2-2, with D uncertain. The CDR3 has 14 residues. Trimming cost V 4 bases and J 5 bases, with 11 bases left between them. Germline V gene data show CDR1 as SGHAT and CDR2 as FQNNGV. CDR3 DNA: TGTGCCAGCAGCTCACCGGATAAAACCGGGGAGCTGTTTTTT. This sequence encodes CASSSPDKTGELFF.

The V and J genes are TRBV28 and TRBJ2-1; D is possibly TRBD1 (6 bases). The germline V gene has CDR1 MDHEN and CDR2 SYDVKM. There are 16 residues in the CDR3. V lost 4 bases and J lost 0, with 13 bases in between. The CDR3 region has the DNA TGTGCCAGCAGTTCAACCCGGGACAACTCCTACAATGAGCAGTTCTTC. Translation: CASSSTRDNSYNEQFF.

The V gene is TRBV6-2 or TRBV6-3, the J gene TRBJ2-7; 7 bases are a match to TRBD2. The CDR3 totals 16 residues. V lost 0 bases and J lost 6; bases outside the gene matches: 11. Germline values: CDR1 MNHEY, CDR2 SVGEGT. CDR3 in DNA: TGTGCCAGCAGTTACTCGGGACTGGCGGGAGCGACCGAGCAGTACTTC. Translating it yields CASSYSGLAGATEQYF.

The count of this clone is one. The J gene is TRBJ1-2, the V gene TRBV5-1, with 8 positions matching TRBD1. V dropped 3 bases and J dropped 6; count of bases not matched to a gene: 7. The length of the CDR3 is 14 residues. Germline CDR1 SGHRS, CDR2 YFSETQ. In DNA form, the CDR3 reads TGCGCCAGCAGCTCAGACGCAGGGGGCCATGGCTACACCTTC. This codes for CASSSDAGGHGYTF.